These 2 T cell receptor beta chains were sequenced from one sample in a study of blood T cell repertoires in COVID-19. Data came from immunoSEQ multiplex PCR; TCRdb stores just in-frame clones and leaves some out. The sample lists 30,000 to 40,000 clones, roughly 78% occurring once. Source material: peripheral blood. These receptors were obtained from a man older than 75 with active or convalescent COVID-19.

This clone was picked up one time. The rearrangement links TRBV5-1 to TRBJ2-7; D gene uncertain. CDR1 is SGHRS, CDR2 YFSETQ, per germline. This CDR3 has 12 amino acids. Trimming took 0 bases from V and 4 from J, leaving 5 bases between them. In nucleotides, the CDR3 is TGCGCCAGCAGCTTGGATCGGTACGAGCAGTACTTC. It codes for CASSLDRYEQYF.

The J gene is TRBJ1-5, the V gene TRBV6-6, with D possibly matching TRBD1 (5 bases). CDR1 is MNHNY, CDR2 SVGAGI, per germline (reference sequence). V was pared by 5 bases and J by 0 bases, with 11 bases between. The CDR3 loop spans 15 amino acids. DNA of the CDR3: TGTGCCAGCAGTCCTCAGGGTTATAGCAATCAGCCCCAGCATTTT. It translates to CASSPQGYSNQPQHF.